This TCR beta chain was identified in a study of shared clonotypes between healthy human individuals. Germline V lookup: CDR1 SNHLY, CDR2 FYNNEI. The CDR3 is 15 amino acids. The V end lost 8 bases, the J end lost 5 bases, and 20 bases lay between the germline ends. Healthy and HIV-negative, the adult donors had no recent acute infections or vaccinations. Memory CD4+ cells were the fraction left after CD45RA+ naive selection. Produced via immunoSEQ multiplex PCR; TCRdb's table is partial and in-frame only. The sample consists of 2 million to 2.5 million clones, roughly 94% of them appearing once. The receptor was isolated from a man younger than 35 in good health. What was sequenced was naive CD4+ T cells sorted from blood. This sample's subset: CD45RA+ positively selected. V usage is TRBV2 and J usage is TRBJ2-3; D may be TRBD1 or TRBD2 (6 bases each). CDR3 sequence: CASPPGATGVDTQYF. DNA of the CDR3: TGTGCCAGCCCCCCGGGGGCCACCGGGGTAGATACGCAGTATTTT. The full variable domain, rest sourced from reference TRBV2 and TRBJ2-3, is EPEVTQTPSHQVTQMGQEVILRCVPISNHLYFYWYRQILGQKVEFLVSFYNNEISEKSEIFDDQFSVERPDGSNFTLKIRSTKLEDSAMYFCASPPGATGVDTQYFGPGTRLTVL.